Following are 22 T cell receptor beta chains from one sample sequenced in a study of blood T cell repertoires in COVID-19. The protocol was immunoSEQ multiplex PCR, while the TCRdb copy is restricted to in-frame clones and leaves out a portion. This table has roughly 200,000 clones, 70% to 90% appearing once. Sequences were obtained from peripheral blood. These receptor sequences come from a woman over 75 with acute or convalescent COVID-19.

The chain combines TRBV3-1 (or the pseudogene TRBV3-2) with TRBJ2-5; D might be TRBD1 (6 bases). The CDR3 is made up of 16 amino acids. Germline CDR1 reads LGHDT; CDR2 reads YNNKEL (reference sequence). V was trimmed by 1 base and J by 4 bases, leaving 16 bases between them. The CDR3, as DNA: TGTGCCAGCAGCCAAGGATTGGGGGCGAGCGCAGAGACCCAGTACTTC. Translating gives CASSQGLGASAETQYF.

This sequence joins TRBV7-2 and TRBJ2-1; 11 bases line up with TRBD2. The CDR3 totals 16 residues. V was clipped by 10 bases and J by 10 bases; unmatched bases: 18. Per the germline V gene, CDR1 is SGHTA and CDR2 is FQGNSA. The CDR3 DNA is TGTGCCACCAAAAAGCTCGGGACTAGCGGCCCCAGGGAGCAGTTCTTC. This translates into CATKKLGTSGPREQFF.

The genes are TRBV6-1 and TRBJ2-3; D gene unclear. V gave up 0 bases and J gave up 3 bases, with 10 bases separating them. CDR1 MNHNS and CDR2 SASEGT come from the germline V gene. The CDR3 runs to 15 residues. This chain's CDR3 is CASSEALVRTDTQYF. In nucleotides, the CDR3 is TGTGCCAGCAGTGAAGCGCTGGTCAGAACAGATACGCAGTATTTT.

The chain links TRBV7-2 to TRBJ2-3; no clear D gene. Deletions cut 5 bases from V and 2 bases from J, with 17 bases between. CDR3 length equals 16 residues. CDR1 is SGHTA, CDR2 FQGNSA, per germline. The CDR3 spells CASSPGSSGPTDTQYF. DNA of the CDR3: TGTGCCAGCAGCCCAGGTTCATCTGGCCCCACAGATACGCAGTATTTT.

The rearrangement links TRBV25-1 to TRBJ2-7, with 8 bases fitting TRBD2. CDR3 length: 14 amino acids. J was trimmed by 5 bases and V by 2 bases; bases with no gene match: 5. CDR1 is MGHDK and CDR2 is SYGVNS in the germline V gene. DNA for the CDR3: TGTGCCAGCAGTGAAGCGGGAGGCTGGGACGAGCAGTACTTC. Amino acids: CASSEAGGWDEQYF.

V gene TRBV19 combines with J gene TRBJ1-5; perhaps TRBD1 as D (5 bases). The CDR3 spans 15 residues. Trimming removed 5 bases from V and 4 bases from J, with 15 bases in between. Germline V gene sequence: CDR1 LNHDA, CDR2 SQIVND (reference sequence). The CDR3 DNA is TGTGCCAGTAGTGCCCCGGGACTTGGGAATCAGCCCCAGCATTTT. Translating it yields CASSAPGLGNQPQHF.

The chain combines TRBV24-1 with TRBJ1-2, with D uncertain. CDR1 KGHDR and CDR2 SFDVKD come from the germline V gene. V was cut by 3 bases and J by 4 bases, with 11 bases left in between. The CDR3 loop spans 14 amino acids. The CDR3 reads CATSDHSSFYGYTF. The DNA of the CDR3 is TGTGCCACCAGTGATCATAGTTCCTTCTATGGCTACACCTTC.

The table lists this clone with a few counts. This sequence joins TRBV9 and TRBJ1-2; D unresolved. Germline V gene lookup returns CDR1 SGDLS and CDR2 YYNGEE. V lost 4 bases to trimming and J lost 8 bases, with 15 bases between them. The CDR3 totals 13 residues. CDR3 amino acids: CASSPRELVGYTF. The CDR3 DNA sequence: TGTGCCAGCAGCCCTCGTGAGTTGGTCGGCTACACCTTC.

The V call is TRBV11-2, the J call TRBJ1-4; unclear D gene. Germline values: CDR1 SGHAT, CDR2 FQNNGV. The CDR3 has 17 amino acids. V lost 0 bases and J 7 bases, leaving 18 bases between the germline ends. Here the CDR3 reads CASSLDTSGRGGEKLFF. The CDR3 bases are TGTGCCAGCAGCTTAGATACCTCCGGACGGGGTGGTGAAAAACTGTTTTTT. The full variable domain, in which reference TRBV11-2 and TRBJ1-4 provide the parts outside the CDR3, is EAGVAQSPRYKIIEKRQSVAFWCNPISGHATLYWYQQILGQGPKLLIQFQNNGVVDDSQLPKDRFSAERLKGVDSTLKIQPAKLEDSAVYLCASSLDTSGRGGEKLFFGSGTQLSVL.

This clone was seen once. This CDR3 reads CASSFGITASGNTIYF. In nucleotides, the CDR3 is TGTGCCAGCAGCTTCGGCATAACAGCCTCTGGAAACACCATATATTTT. The chain carries TRBV13 and TRBJ1-3; no clear D. Germline-derived CDR1 and CDR2 are PRHDT and FYEKMQ (reference sequence). CDR3 length: 16 residues. Trimming removed 3 bases at V and 0 bases at J, with 12 bases between.

The chain links TRBV7-8 to TRBJ2-7, with no clear D. In germline, CDR1 is SGHVS, CDR2 FQNEAQ. V lost 4 bases to trimming and J lost 0 bases, with 10 bases between them. The CDR3 is 14 residues long. The CDR3 nucleotides read TGTGCCAGCAGCTCCAGACTGGACTCCTACGAGCAGTACTTC. As protein: CASSSRLDSYEQYF.

The chain links TRBV6-1 to TRBJ2-5, with 12 bases that match TRBD2. The V gene's germline CDR1 is MNHNS and CDR2 SASEGT. J gave up 1 base and V 2 bases, and 2 bases lay outside the gene matches. CDR3 size: 16 residues. Written as DNA, the CDR3 is TGTGCCAGCAGTGAAAGGACTAGCGGGATCCAAGAGACCCAGTACTTC. This codes for CASSERTSGIQETQYF.

The V gene is TRBV2, the J gene TRBJ2-7, with D perhaps TRBD2 (5 bases). The CDR3 has 9 amino acids. CDR1 SNHLY and CDR2 FYNNEI come from the germline V gene. V lost 8 bases and J 6 bases, leaving 5 bases between the germline ends. The CDR3 here is CASGSEQYF. The CDR3 DNA sequence: TGTGCCAGCGGGAGCGAGCAGTACTTC.

The V call is TRBV4-3, the J call TRBJ2-3; TRBD2 aligns across 10 bases. Trimming cost V 0 bases and J 0 bases; bases outside gene matches: 15. Germline assignment: CDR1 LGHNA and CDR2 YSLEER. This CDR3 contains 21 residues. This chain's CDR3 is CASSQEYLAGVWIGSTDTQYF. CDR3 DNA sequence: TGCGCCAGCAGCCAAGAATACCTAGCGGGAGTATGGATTGGAAGCACAGATACGCAGTATTTT.

The table lists this clone with a few counts. This chain uses TRBV9 with TRBJ2-1; possibly TRBD2 for D (5 bases). CDR3 size: 12 residues. Trimming shortened V by 0 bases and J by 9 bases, and 7 bases separated the two germline ends. From germline, CDR1 is SGDLS and CDR2 YYNGEE. CDR3 DNA: TGTGCCAGCAGCGTAGTGGGGAGTGAGCAGTTCTTC. This sequence encodes CASSVVGSEQFF.

This chain uses TRBV23-1 with TRBJ1-2, with 9 nucleotides matching TRBD1. TRBV23-1 falls under the ORF class, with uncertain function. CDR3 length equals 13 residues. J lost 8 bases, V lost 8 bases, and 9 bases had no gene match. CDR3 bases: TGCGCCAGCGACAGACAGGGGGTATGCGGCTACACCTTC. This codes for CASDRQGVCGYTF.

The gene calls are TRBV5-1 and TRBJ2-1; 14 bases are a match to TRBD2. Germline CDR1 and CDR2: SGHRS and YFSETQ. CDR3 length: 17 amino acids. The ends lost 4 bases at V and 2 bases at J; junction bases unmatched: 5. The CDR3 loop is CASSGRTSGRPYNEQFF. The CDR3 bases are TGCGCCAGCAGCGGGAGGACTAGCGGGAGGCCCTACAATGAGCAGTTCTTC.

The chain links TRBV11-3 to TRBJ2-1, with 7 bases matching TRBD2. CDR1 SGHNT and CDR2 YENEEA come from the germline V gene. The CDR3 has 18 residues. Losses at the gene ends were 4 bases for V and 7 bases for J; bases not matched to a gene: 19. CDR3 sequence reads: CASSSSSGRAGLRNEQFF. The DNA for the CDR3 is TGTGCCAGCAGCTCATCTAGTGGGAGGGCCGGTCTGAGGAATGAGCAGTTCTTC.

The chain links TRBV9 to TRBJ2-2; D gene unclear. Trimming took off 0 bases at V and 4 bases at J, with 7 bases between the two ends. This CDR3 has 14 amino acids. The V gene's germline CDR1 is SGDLS and CDR2 YYNGEE. The CDR3 DNA reads as TGTGCCAGCAGCGTAGTCGCCAGCACCGGGGAGCTGTTTTTT. Its translation: CASSVVASTGELFF.

CDR3 in amino acids: CATSRTTGSTEAFF. CDR3 coding DNA: TGTGCCACCAGCAGAACGACAGGCTCGACTGAAGCTTTCTTT. The chain is built from TRBV15 and TRBJ1-1; a possible D gene is TRBD1 (6 bases). The V gene's germline CDR1 is LNHNV and CDR2 YYDKDF (reference sequence). This CDR3 has 14 amino acids. Trimming left V 2 bases short and J 5 bases short, with 12 bases between.

This chain joins TRBV18 and TRBJ2-2; weak D call: TRBD1 (6 bases). The V and J ends lost 2 bases and 5 bases respectively, with 12 bases between them. Germline CDR1 reads KGHSH; CDR2 reads LQKENI. This CDR3 has 15 amino acids. The CDR3 region has the DNA TGTGCCAGCTCACCAACCAGGGGATGGACCGGGGAGCTGTTTTTT. Residues: CASSPTRGWTGELFF. Drawing the rest from reference TRBV18 and TRBJ2-2, the complete variable domain is NAGVMQNPRHLVRRRGQEARLRCSPMKGHSHVYWYRQLPEEGLKFMVYLQKENIIDESGMPKERFSAEFPKEGPSILRIQQVVRGDSAAYFCASSPTRGWTGELFFGEGSRLTVL.

J is TRBJ1-2 and V is TRBV25-1, with TRBD1 matching 8 bases. V trimming: 3 bases; J trimming: 0 bases; junction bases outside the gene matches: 3. The germline V gene has CDR1 MGHDK and CDR2 SYGVNS. The CDR3 totals 15 residues. The CDR3 loop is CASSEAGQANYGYTF. Here the CDR3 DNA reads TGTGCCAGCAGTGAGGCGGGACAGGCTAACTATGGCTACACCTTC.